Sequencing of this T cell receptor (beta chain) was carried out in a study of blood T cells in healthy people across ages. Across the whole study: Researchers report that template switching captured about one barcoded beta molecule per two T cells. General observations from the study: Donors of long life had a larger count of naive CD4+ cells and greater diversity than aged donors.

Every sample yielded at least 6 million isolated PBMCs. The second PCR ran about 6 to 11 cycles with a sample-barcoded 5' primer and J-beta primers. Every molecule of cDNA carried a tag from a template-switch adaptor with 12 random nucleotides. One entry per CDR3 protein results from TCRdb running MiXCR on the 5' RACE reads. Of around 1,900,000 distinct CDR3 sequences in the sample, about two fifths were seen once. This CDR3 region has 13 residues. Germline V gene lookup returns CDR1 MNHEY and CDR2 SVGEGT. On this clonotype: The target antigen is unknown. This sequence may be a read error, since a much larger clone differs from it by one base.

Sample: blood. V usage is TRBV6-2 or TRBV6-3 and J usage is TRBJ2-3; D possibly matches TRBD1 or TRBD2 (5 bases each). This sequence was found in a human donor in good health. This chain's CDR3 is CASTYSEGSTRYF. In DNA, the CDR3 is TGTGCCAGCACCTACTCAGAGGGGAGTACGCGGTATTTT.